This TCR beta chain was recorded in a study of T cell responses to AZD1222 COVID-19 vaccine. General study findings and limits: Clonal diversity was possibly underestimated, and white British individuals and females predominated among donors. None of the repertoires were sampled until the peak T cell response had passed.

This table comes from immunoSEQ multiplex PCR, and its TCRdb copy is limited to in-frame clones, with some not included. The table shows over 110,000 clones, with approximately 94% occurring only once. Remarks on this clone: Its specificity is unknown.

V lost 3 bases and J lost 3, with 5 bases in between. The CDR3 extends over 13 amino acids. The chain uses TRBV12-3 or TRBV12-4 and TRBJ2-2; D uncertain. The TCR originated in an adult in good health. The specimen comprised peripheral blood, sampled on day 0 of AZD1222 vaccination. Here the CDR3 reads CASSFLDTGELFF. The DNA for the CDR3 is TGTGCCAGCAGTTTTCTCGACACCGGGGAGCTGTTTTTT.